The 18 T cell receptor beta chains reported below all come from one sample, sequenced in a study of early T cells in non-severe SARS-CoV-2 infection (TCRdb year 2021). The library was obtained by 5' RACE. The sequencing machine was a NextSeq 500. The raw public data were reprocessed by TCRdb itself: fastp quality trimming at Q25, MiXCR clonotype calling, in-frame beta chains only. Under each unique CDR3 protein, matching rows form one entry showing the most common genes and DNA. The sample profile shows 40,000 or so distinct CDR3 sequences; roughly 5.4% of them were found once. The biggest ten clones account for 6% to 6.5% of the sample. The sample was whole blood, taken at baseline. These receptors were obtained from an adult who was a healthcare worker with PCR-confirmed SARS-CoV-2 infection or an uninfected control (not recorded which).

The chain links TRBV12-3 or TRBV12-4 to TRBJ2-1, with D perhaps TRBD2 (5 bases). V lost 6 bases, J lost 2 bases, and 17 bases lay in between. There are 16 residues in the CDR3. DNA of the CDR3: TGTGCCAGCAGCCCGAAAAAGCGGACCACCTACAATGAGCAGTTCTTC. Translated: CASSPKKRTTYNEQFF.

This clonotype appeared many times. The chain carries TRBV11-2 and TRBJ1-4, with D possibly TRBD1 on 6 matching bases. There are 12 residues in the CDR3. Deletions cut 5 bases from V and 12 bases from J, with 13 bases between. Germline V CDR1 and CDR2: SGHAT, FQNNGV. CDR3 protein: CASSIQQGELFF. In DNA form, the CDR3 reads TGTGCCAGCAGCATACAACAGGGAGAACTGTTTTTT.

This clonotype was counted ten times or more. V gene TRBV20-1 combines with J gene TRBJ2-2; D ambiguous. Deletions cut 0 bases from V and 1 base from J, with 3 bases between. CDR3 size: 13 residues. Germline lookup yields CDR1 DFQATT and CDR2 SNEGSKA (reference sequence). CDR3 protein: CSARERNTGELFF. CDR3 in DNA: TGCAGTGCTAGAGAGAGGAACACCGGGGAGCTGTTTTTT.

At least ten counts were recorded for this clonotype. The V gene is TRBV6-1, the J gene TRBJ1-5; 12 bases are a match to TRBD1. The trim removed 3 bases at V and 0 bases at J, leaving 3 bases unmatched. The CDR3 is 17 residues long. Germline V lookup: CDR1 MNHNS, CDR2 SASEGT. The CDR3 DNA follows: TGTGCCAGCAGTGATAGGGACAGGGGGCTTAGCAATCAGCCCCAGCATTTT. Translated: CASSDRDRGLSNQPQHF.

The chain combines TRBV13 with TRBJ2-7; D gene uncertain. V was pared by 5 bases and J by 1 base, with 9 bases between. This CDR3 contains 13 residues. The germline gives CDR1 PRHDT, CDR2 FYEKMQ (reference sequence). The CDR3 region is CASSDGVSYEQYV. For the CDR3, the DNA is TGTGCCAGCAGCGATGGTGTTTCCTACGAGCAGTACGTC.

This clonotype was observed many times. The chain uses TRBV2 and TRBJ2-7, with TRBD2 identical over 9 bases. Looked up from germline, CDR1 is SNHLY and CDR2 is FYNNEI. The CDR3 has 15 residues. V trimming: 3 bases; J trimming: 3 bases; junction bases outside the gene matches: 6. CDR3: CASSEQGGRDYEQYF. The DNA for the CDR3 is TGTGCCAGCAGTGAGCAAGGCGGGAGGGACTACGAGCAGTACTTC.

As regards this clonotype: One junction end does not reproduce the germline sequence, and a read error may be involved. This sequence joins TRBV7-7 and TRBJ2-2; 7 nucleotides match TRBD2. The CDR3 has 13 amino acids. Germline values: CDR1 SSHAT, CDR2 FNYEAQ (reference sequence). The CDR3 bases are TGTGCTAGCAGCGGGGACCGGGCCGGGGAGCTGTTTTTT. It encodes CASSGDRAGELFF. Full variable domain (outside the CDR3, taken from reference TRBV7-7 and TRBJ2-2): GAGVSQSPRYKVTKRGQDVTLRCDPISSHATLYWYQQALGQGPEFLTYFNYEAQPDKSGLPSDRFSAERPEGSISTLTIQRTEQRDSAMYRCASSGDRAGELFFGEGSRLTVL.

This clonotype occurred many times. The chain couples TRBV20-1 to TRBJ2-3; unclear D gene. The CDR3 consists of 14 residues. Per germline, CDR1 DFQATT and CDR2 SNEGSKA (reference sequence). Trimming stripped 1 base from V and 3 bases from J, with 11 bases between. The CDR3 loop is CSARVPFGTDTQYF. The CDR3 nucleotides read TGCAGTGCTAGAGTGCCCTTTGGGACAGATACGCAGTATTTT.

This clonotype was detected only a few times. J is TRBJ1-1 and V is TRBV5-1; tentative D call: TRBD1 (5 bases). This CDR3 is built from 15 residues. In germline, CDR1 is SGHRS, CDR2 YFSETQ. Between the trimmed V and J ends, which lost 4 bases and 0 bases, there was a span of 13 bases. This CDR3 is CASSLPGRMNTEAFF. The CDR3, as DNA: TGCGCCAGCAGCCTCCCGGGACGGATGAACACTGAAGCTTTCTTT.

This clonotype has at least ten counts. In DNA form, the CDR3 reads TGTGCCATCAGTGGGGCTGGGACAGGGTCGGTTCCAAACATTCAGTACTTC. This codes for CAISGAGTGSVPNIQYF. V gene TRBV10-3 combines with J gene TRBJ2-4, with 9 bases lining up with TRBD1. Per germline, CDR1 ENHRY and CDR2 SYGVKD. The trim removed 4 bases at V and 6 bases at J, leaving 13 bases unmatched. The CDR3 length is 17 residues.

In this sample, this clonotype turned up a few times. The chain uses TRBV7-9 and TRBJ2-7, with unresolved D. Trimming pared 4 bases from V and 4 bases from J, leaving 11 bases between. The CDR3 has 13 amino acids. CDR1 and CDR2 (germline): SEHNR, FQNEAQ (reference sequence). The CDR3 loop reads CASSSGRFYEQYV. The CDR3 region has the DNA TGTGCCAGCAGCTCAGGTCGATTTTACGAGCAGTACGTC.

This clonotype was detected many times. This sequence joins TRBV23-1 and TRBJ2-3; a possible D gene is TRBD1 (6 bases). TRBV23-1 is annotated as an ORF whose role is uncertain. The CDR3 extends over 16 amino acids. Trimming removed 7 bases from V and 0 bases from J, with 17 bases in between. CDR3 sequence (DNA): TGCGCCAGCAAAATCGGGACATTTTCTAGCACAGATACGCAGTATTTT. Protein product: CASKIGTFSSTDTQYF.

This clonotype was observed many times. Sequence at one end of the junction differs from germline and may be a read error. This chain joins TRBV7-7 and TRBJ2-2; D call uncertain. The length of the CDR3 is 14 residues. Germline CDR1 is SSHAT and CDR2 is FNYEAQ (reference sequence). The DNA for the CDR3 is TGTGCTAGCAGCTCCACAGCGAACACCGGGGAGCTGTTTTTT. This translates into CASSSTANTGELFF.

This clonotype was found many times. The chain is built from TRBV7-9 and TRBJ1-1; a possible D gene is TRBD1 (6 bases). The CDR3 is made up of 19 amino acids. V was clipped by 6 bases and J by 2 bases, with 28 bases between them. Germline values: CDR1 SEHNR, CDR2 FQNEAQ (reference sequence). The DNA of the CDR3 is TGTGCCAGCAGTTCCAAGTGGGAACAGGGAAAGAGGCGAAACACTGAAGCTTTCTTT. Translated, it gives CASSSKWEQGKRRNTEAFF.

The sample holds many counts of this clonotype. This chain connects TRBV24-1 to TRBJ2-6; a weak D match, TRBD1 (6 bases). The CDR3 is 15 residues long. Germline V gene sequence: CDR1 KGHDR, CDR2 SFDVKD. The ends were cut back, 4 bases at V and 2 bases at J, with 8 bases in the middle. This CDR3 reads CATSDGQTGANVLTF. CDR3 nucleotide sequence: TGTGCCACCAGTGACGGACAGACTGGGGCCAACGTCCTGACTTTC.

This clonotype was detected ten times or more. For the CDR3, the DNA is TGTGCCAGCAGTGAGAACGGACCAGAAGCTTTCTTT. Translated: CASSENGPEAFF. The chain is built from TRBV6-1 and TRBJ1-1; D ambiguous. The CDR3 consists of 12 residues. V was cut by 3 bases and J by 8 bases, with 10 bases left in between. Germline loops: CDR1 MNHNS, CDR2 SASEGT.

This clonotype was counted ten times or more. The junction does not match germline at one end; this may be a read error. The rearrangement joins TRBV4-1 to TRBJ2-7; TRBD1 aligns across 8 bases. The CDR3 covers 16 residues. Looked up from germline, CDR1 is MGHRA and CDR2 is YSYEKL. CDR3 sequence: CASSPLPGQVSHEQYF. The CDR3, as DNA: TGCGCCAGCAGCCCTCTCCCGGGACAGGTCTCCCACGAGCAGTACTTC.

V and J are TRBV6-1 and TRBJ1-1, with TRBD1 matching over 7 bases. V was clipped by 3 bases and J by 5 bases; unmatched bases: 15. In germline, CDR1 is MNHNS, CDR2 SASEGT. The length of the CDR3 is 17 residues. CDR3 nucleotides: TGTGCCAGCAGTGACGACGGGAAGGGGGCGGGAGCAACTGAAGCTTTCTTT. Protein sequence: CASSDDGKGAGATEAFF.